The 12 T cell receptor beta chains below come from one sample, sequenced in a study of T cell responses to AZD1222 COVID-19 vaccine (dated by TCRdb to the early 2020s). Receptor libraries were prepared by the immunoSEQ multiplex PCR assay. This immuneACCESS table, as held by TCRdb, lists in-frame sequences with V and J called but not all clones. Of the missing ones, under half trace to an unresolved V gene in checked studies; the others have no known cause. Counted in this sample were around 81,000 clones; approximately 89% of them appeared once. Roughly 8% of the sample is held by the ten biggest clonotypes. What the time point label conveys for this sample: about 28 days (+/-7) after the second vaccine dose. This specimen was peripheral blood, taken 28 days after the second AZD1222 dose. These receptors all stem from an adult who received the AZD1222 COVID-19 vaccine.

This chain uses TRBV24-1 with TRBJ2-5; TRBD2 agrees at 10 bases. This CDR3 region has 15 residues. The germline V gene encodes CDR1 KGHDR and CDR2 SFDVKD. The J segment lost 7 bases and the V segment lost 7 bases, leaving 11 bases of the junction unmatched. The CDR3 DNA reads TGTGCCACCAGGGCCGGGACTAGCGCAAGGCGGACCCAGTACTTC. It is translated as CATRAGTSARRTQYF.

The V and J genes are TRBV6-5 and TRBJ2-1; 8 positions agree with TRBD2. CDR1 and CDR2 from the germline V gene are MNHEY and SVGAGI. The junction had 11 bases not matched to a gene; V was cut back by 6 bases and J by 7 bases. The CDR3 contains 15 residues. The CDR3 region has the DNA TGTGCCAGCAGCCCCGGGACTAGTGGCGGAAATGAGCAGTTCTTC. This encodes CASSPGTSGGNEQFF.

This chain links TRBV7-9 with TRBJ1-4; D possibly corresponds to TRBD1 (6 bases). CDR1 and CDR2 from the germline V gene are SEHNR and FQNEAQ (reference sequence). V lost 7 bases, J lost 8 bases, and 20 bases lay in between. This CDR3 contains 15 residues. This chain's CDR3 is CASTGGRQDAEKLFF. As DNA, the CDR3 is TGTGCCAGCACCGGGGGCAGGCAGGACGCGGAAAAACTGTTTTTT.

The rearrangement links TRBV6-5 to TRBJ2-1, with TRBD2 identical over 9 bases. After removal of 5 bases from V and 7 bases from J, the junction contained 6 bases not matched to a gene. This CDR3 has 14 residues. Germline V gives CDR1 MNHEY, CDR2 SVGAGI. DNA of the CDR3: TGTGCCAGCAGTACATGGGGACTAGCAAATGAGCAGTTCTTC. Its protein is CASSTWGLANEQFF.

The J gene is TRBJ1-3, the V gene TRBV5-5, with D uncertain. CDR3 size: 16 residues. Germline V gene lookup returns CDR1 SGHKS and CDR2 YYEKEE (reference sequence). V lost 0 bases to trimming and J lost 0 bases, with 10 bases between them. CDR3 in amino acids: CASSLGRESSGNTIYF. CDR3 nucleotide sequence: TGTGCCAGCAGCTTGGGGCGGGAGAGCTCTGGAAACACCATATATTTT.

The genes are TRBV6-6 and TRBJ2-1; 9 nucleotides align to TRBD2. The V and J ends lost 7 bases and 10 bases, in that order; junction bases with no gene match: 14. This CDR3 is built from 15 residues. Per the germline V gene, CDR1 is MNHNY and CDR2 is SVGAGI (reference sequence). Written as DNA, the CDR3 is TGTGCCAGCATTGATAGCGGGAGAGGCGGGTGGGAGCAGTTCTTC. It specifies CASIDSGRGGWEQFF.

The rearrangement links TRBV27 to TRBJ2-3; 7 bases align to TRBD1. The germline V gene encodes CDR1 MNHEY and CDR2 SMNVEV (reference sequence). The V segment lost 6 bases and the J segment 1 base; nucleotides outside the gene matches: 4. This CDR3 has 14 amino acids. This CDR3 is CASRLQGGTDTQYF. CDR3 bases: TGTGCCAGCAGATTGCAGGGGGGCACAGATACGCAGTATTTT.

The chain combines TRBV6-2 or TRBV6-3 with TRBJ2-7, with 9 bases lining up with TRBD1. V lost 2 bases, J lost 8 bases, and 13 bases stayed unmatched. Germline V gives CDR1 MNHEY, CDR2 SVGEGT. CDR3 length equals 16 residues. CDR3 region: CASSYRVGDRDEKQYF. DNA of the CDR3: TGTGCCAGCAGTTACCGCGTCGGGGACAGGGACGAAAAGCAGTACTTC.

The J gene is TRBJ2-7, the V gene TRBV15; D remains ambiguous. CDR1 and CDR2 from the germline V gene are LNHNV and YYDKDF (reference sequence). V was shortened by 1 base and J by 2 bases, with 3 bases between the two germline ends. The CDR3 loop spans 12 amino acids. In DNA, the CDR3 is TGTGCCACCAGCAGAGCCCCCTACGAGCAGTACTTC. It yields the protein CATSRAPYEQYF.

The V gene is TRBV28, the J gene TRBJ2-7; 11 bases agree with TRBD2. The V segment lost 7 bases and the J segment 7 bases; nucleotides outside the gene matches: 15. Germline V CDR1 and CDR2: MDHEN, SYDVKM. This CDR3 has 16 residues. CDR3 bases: TGTGCCAGCAATACTATGGCTAGCGGGAGGTTAGGGGAGCAGTACTTC. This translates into CASNTMASGRLGEQYF.

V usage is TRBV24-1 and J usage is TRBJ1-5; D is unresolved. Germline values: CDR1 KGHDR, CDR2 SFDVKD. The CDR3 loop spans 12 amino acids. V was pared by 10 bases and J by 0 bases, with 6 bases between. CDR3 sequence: CATTYSNQPQHF. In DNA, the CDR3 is TGTGCCACGACTTATAGCAATCAGCCCCAGCATTTT.

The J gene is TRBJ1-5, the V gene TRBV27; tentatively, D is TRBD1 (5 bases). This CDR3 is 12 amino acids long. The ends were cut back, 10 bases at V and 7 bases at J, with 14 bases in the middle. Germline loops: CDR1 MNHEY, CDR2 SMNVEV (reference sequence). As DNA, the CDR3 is TGTGCCACGGGCAGGGCTCCCCAGCCCCAGCATTTT. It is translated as CATGRAPQPQHF.